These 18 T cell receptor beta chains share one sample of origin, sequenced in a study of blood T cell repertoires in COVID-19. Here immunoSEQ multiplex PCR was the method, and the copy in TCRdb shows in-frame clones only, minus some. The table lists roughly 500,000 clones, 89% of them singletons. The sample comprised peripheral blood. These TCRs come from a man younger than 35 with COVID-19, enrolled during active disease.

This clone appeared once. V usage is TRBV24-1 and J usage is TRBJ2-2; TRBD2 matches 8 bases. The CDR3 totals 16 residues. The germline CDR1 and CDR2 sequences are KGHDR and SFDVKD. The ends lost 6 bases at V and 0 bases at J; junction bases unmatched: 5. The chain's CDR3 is CATSRGGASNTGELFF. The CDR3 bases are TGTGCCACCAGTCGGGGGGGGGCCTCGAACACCGGGGAGCTGTTTTTT.

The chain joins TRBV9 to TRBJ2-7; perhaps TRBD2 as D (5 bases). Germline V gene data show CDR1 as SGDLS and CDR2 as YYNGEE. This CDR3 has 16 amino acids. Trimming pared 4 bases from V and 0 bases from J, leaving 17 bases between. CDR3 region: CASSPGSGGLSYEQYF. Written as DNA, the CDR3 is TGTGCCAGCAGCCCCGGCAGCGGAGGCCTCTCCTACGAGCAGTACTTC. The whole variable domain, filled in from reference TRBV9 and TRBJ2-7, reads DSGVTQTPKHLITATGQRVTLRCSPRSGDLSVYWYQQSLDQGLQFLIQYYNGEERAKGNILERFSAQQFPDLHSELNLSSLELGDSALYFCASSPGSGGLSYEQYFGPGTRLTVT.

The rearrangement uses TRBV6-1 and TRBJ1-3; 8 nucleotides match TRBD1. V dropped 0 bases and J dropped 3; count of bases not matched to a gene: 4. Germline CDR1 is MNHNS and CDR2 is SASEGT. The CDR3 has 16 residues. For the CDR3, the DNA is TGTGCCAGCAGTGAAGCTCAGGGGGCCTATGGAAACACCATATATTTT. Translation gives CASSEAQGAYGNTIYF.

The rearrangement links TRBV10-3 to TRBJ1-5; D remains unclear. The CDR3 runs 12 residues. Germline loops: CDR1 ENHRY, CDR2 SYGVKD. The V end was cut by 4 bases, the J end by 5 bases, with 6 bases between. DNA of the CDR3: TGTGCCATCAGTGGGGAGGATCAGCCCCAGCATTTT. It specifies CAISGEDQPQHF.

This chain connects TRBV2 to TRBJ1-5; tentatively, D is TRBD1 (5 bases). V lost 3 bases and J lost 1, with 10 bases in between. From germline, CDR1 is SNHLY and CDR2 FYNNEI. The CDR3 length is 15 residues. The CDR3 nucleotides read TGTGCCAGCAGTGATCAGGGTATCAGCAATCAGCCCCAGCATTTT. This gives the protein CASSDQGISNQPQHF.

CDR3: CASSPGQGRATGELFF. DNA for the CDR3: TGTGCCAGCAGCCCTGGACAGGGTAGGGCCACCGGGGAGCTGTTTTTT. J is TRBJ2-2 and V is TRBV5-6; 8 bases agree with TRBD1. Per the germline V gene, CDR1 is SGHDT and CDR2 is YYEEEE. Trimming removed 4 bases from V and 4 bases from J; junction bases left unmatched: 9. CDR3 length equals 16 residues.

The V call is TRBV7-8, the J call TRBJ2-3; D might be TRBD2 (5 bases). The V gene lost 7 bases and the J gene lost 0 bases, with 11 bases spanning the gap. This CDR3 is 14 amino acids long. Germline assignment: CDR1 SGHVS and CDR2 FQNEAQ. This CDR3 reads CASTPQRSTDTQYF. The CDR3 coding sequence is TGTGCCAGCACCCCCCAGCGGAGCACAGATACGCAGTATTTT.

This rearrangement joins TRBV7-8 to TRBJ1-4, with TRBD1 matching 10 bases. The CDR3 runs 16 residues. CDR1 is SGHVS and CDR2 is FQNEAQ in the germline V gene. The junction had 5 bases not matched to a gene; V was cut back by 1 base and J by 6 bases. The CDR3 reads CASSLGPGQGYEKLFF. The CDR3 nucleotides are TGTGCCAGCAGCTTAGGGCCGGGACAGGGGTATGAAAAACTGTTTTTT.

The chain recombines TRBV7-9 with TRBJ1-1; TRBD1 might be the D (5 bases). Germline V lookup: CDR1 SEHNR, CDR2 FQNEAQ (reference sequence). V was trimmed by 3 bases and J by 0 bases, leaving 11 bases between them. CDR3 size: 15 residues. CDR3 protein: CASSFAGRMNTEAFF. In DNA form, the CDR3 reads TGTGCCAGCAGCTTCGCGGGACGGATGAACACTGAAGCTTTCTTT. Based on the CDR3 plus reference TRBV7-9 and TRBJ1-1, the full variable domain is DTGVSQNPRHKITKRGQNVTFRCDPISEHNRLYWYRQTLGQGPEFLTYFQNEAQLEKSRLLSDRFSAERPKGSFSTLEIQRTEQGDSAMYLCASSFAGRMNTEAFFGQGTRLTVV.

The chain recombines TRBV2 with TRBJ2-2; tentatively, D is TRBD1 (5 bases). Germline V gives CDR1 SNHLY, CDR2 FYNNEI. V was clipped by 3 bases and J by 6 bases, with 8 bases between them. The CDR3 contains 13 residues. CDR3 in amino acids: CASSDGAAGELFF. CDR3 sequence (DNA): TGTGCCAGCAGTGATGGGGCGGCCGGGGAGCTGTTTTTT.

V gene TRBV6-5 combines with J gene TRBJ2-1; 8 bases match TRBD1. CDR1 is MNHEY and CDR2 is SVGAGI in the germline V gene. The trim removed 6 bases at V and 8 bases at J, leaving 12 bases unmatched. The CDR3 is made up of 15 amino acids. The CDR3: CASSSDRGLVDEQFF. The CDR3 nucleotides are TGTGCCAGCAGCTCTGACAGGGGATTGGTAGATGAGCAGTTCTTC.

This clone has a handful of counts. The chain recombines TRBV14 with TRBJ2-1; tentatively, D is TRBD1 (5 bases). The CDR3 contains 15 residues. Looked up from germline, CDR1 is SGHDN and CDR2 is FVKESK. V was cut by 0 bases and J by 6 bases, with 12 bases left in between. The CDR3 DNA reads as TGTGCCAGCAGCCAAGACTGGGGCGCCGGCAATGAGCAGTTCTTC. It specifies CASSQDWGAGNEQFF. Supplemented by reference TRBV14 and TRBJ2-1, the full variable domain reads EAGVTQFPSHSVIEKGQTVTLRCDPISGHDNLYWYRRVMGKEIKFLLHFVKESKQDESGMPNNRFLAERTGGTYSTLKVQPAELEDSGVYFCASSQDWGAGNEQFFGPGTRLTVL.

The CDR3 bases are TGCGCCAGCAGACAGGGGGTGGACACTGAAGCTTTCTTT. Protein product: CASRQGVDTEAFF. V and J are TRBV5-1 and TRBJ1-1, with 8 bases fitting TRBD1. The V and J ends lost 5 bases and 3 bases, in that order; junction bases with no gene match: 3. This CDR3 has 13 amino acids. From germline, CDR1 is SGHRS and CDR2 YFSETQ.

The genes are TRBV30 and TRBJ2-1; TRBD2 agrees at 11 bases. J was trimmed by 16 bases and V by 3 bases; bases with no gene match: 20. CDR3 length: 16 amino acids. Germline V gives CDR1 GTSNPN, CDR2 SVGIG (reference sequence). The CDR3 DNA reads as TGTGCCTGGAGGGGGGGATCGGTACTAGCGGGAGAAACGGGCTTCTTC. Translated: CAWRGGSVLAGETGFF.

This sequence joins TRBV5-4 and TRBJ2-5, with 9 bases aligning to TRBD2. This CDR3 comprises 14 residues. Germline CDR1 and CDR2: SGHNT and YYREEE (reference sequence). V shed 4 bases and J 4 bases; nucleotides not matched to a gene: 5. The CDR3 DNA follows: TGTGCCAGCAGCACCGGGACTAGCAGAGAGACCCAGTACTTC. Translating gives CASSTGTSRETQYF.

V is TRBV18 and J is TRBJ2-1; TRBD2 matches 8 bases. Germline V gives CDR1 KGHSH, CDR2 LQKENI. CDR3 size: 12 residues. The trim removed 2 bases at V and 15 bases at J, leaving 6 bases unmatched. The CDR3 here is CASSPGGTRPFF. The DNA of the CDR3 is TGTGCCAGCTCACCAGGAGGGACTAGACCGTTCTTC.

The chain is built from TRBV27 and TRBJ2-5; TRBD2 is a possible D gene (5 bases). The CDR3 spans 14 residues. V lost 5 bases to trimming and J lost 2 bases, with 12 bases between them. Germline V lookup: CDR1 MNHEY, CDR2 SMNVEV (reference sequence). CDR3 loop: CASSTGWTQETQYF. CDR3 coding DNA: TGTGCCAGCAGTACGGGTTGGACTCAAGAGACCCAGTACTTC.

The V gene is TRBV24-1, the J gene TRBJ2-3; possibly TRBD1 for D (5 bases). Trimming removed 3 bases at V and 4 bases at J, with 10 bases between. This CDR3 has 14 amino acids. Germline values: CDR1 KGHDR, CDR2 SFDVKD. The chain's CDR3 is CATSDPGHSDTQYF. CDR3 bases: TGTGCCACCAGTGATCCCGGACATTCAGATACGCAGTATTTT.